This T cell receptor (beta chain) was captured by sequencing in a study of blood T cell repertoires in COVID-19. Participants were aged 18 to 89 years from about two dozen US areas. Researchers sorted participants into cohorts using their self-reported clinical history. TCRdb's copy holds only in-frame clones and misses some; the assay was immunoSEQ multiplex PCR. The sample has 250,000 or so clones, about 87% seen once. The TCR originated in a woman between 40 and 55 years old who had been exposed to COVID-19. The sample taken for sequencing was PBMCs or T cells enriched from blood (not recorded which).

The CDR3 sequence: CASSPIGTRTEAFF. Here the CDR3 DNA reads TGTGCCAGCAGCCCGATTGGTACGAGAACTGAAGCTTTCTTT. This chain links TRBV11-1 with TRBJ1-1; D unclear. The CDR3 has 14 amino acids. Germline lookup yields CDR1 SGHAT and CDR2 FQDESV (reference sequence). V lost 5 bases and J lost 5, with 15 bases in between.